This TCR beta chain was found in a study of CD8+CD57+ T cells in acquired aplastic anemia. The table lists this clonotype with a count of one. Antigen: not known. Study results and limitations: The study identified twenty-nine CD8+ CDR3 sequences shared by patients and controls.

Germline V CDR1 and CDR2: SQVTM, ANQGSEA. There are 14 residues in the CDR3. Trimming cost V 8 bases and J 5 bases, with 21 bases left between them. TCR beta VDJ combinations and CDR3 sequences were profiled from genomic DNA. Using its own MiXCR run on the reads, TCRdb lists one record per CDR3 protein. The data show 170,000 or so distinct CDR3 sequences, less than 50% seen once. An expansion of CD8+CD57+ cells by flow cytometry had been shown in patients chosen for sequencing. Sequenced: sorted CD4+, CD8+, or CD8+CD57+ T cells (not recorded which) from PBMCs. The chain has TRBV29-1 and TRBJ1-1, with D perhaps matching TRBD1 (6 bases). The source is a human donor with aplastic anemia. The CDR3 sequence is CSSERAQGGTEAFF. The CDR3 DNA reads as TGCAGCTCCGAACGGGCACAGGGTGGGACTGAAGCTTTCTTT. Complete variable domain (other parts from reference TRBV29-1 and TRBJ1-1): SAVISQKPSRDICQRGTSLTIQCQVDSQVTMMFWYRQQPGQSLTLIATANQGSEATYESGFVIDKFPISRPNLTFSTLTVSNMSPEDSSIYLCSSERAQGGTEAFFGQGTRLTVV.